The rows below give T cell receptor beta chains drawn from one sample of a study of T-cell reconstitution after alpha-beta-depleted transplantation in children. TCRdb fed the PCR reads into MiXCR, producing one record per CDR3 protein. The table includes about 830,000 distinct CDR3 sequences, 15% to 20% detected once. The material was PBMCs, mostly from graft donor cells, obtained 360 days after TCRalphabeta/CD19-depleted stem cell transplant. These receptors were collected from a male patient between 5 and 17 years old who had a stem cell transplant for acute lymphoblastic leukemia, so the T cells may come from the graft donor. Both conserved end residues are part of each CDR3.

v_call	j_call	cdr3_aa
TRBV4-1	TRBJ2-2	CASSPQGIPNTGELFF
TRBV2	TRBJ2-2	CASTSKGLGELFF
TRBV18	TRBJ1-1	CASSPPGPEAFF
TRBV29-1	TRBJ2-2	CSVTGFNTGELFF
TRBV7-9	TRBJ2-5	CASSLAPWGEETQYF
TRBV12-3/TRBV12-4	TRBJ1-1	CASSFKAGPNTEAFF
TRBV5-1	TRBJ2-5	CASSLDWVETQYF
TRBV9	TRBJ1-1	CASGIIDGTEAFF
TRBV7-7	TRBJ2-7	CASSSYYQGEQYF
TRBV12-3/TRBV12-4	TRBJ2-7	CASIPQGTSGSHEQYF
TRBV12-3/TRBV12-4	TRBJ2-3	CASLRGRLSGSSTDTQYF
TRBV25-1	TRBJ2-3	CASSDRVGVADTQYF
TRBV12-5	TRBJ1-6	CASEPRTGATSPLHF
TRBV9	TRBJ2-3	CASSHPPSGITDTQYF
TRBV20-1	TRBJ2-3	CSAPPSQGTDTQYF
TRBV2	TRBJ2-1	CASRVGFYNEQFF
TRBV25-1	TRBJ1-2	CASSEYGTRGYTF
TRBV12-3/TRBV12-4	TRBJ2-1	CASSLRVRKSSYNEQFF
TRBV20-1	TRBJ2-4	CSARAPWGEPTKNIQYF
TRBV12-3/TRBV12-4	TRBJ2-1	CASSSLTDIPYNEQFF
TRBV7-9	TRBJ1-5	CASSLGWDGSKPQHF
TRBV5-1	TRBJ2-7	CASSPTGTGGIEQYF
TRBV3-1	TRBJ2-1	CASSQGTKSYNEQFF
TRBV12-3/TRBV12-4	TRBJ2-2	CASTPSGLDVTGELFF
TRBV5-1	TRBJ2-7	CASSLAEGLRIYEQYF
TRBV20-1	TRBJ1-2	CSAREGLEGYTF
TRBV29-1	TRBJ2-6	CSVGNGANVLTF
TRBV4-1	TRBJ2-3	CASSLTRGSTTDTQYF
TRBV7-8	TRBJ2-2	CASSLGIPGLGHNTGELFF
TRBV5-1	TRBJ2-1	CASSLSSSYNEQFF
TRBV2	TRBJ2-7	CASLGLAVREQYF
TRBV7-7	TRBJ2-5	CASRPSLGLGFAF
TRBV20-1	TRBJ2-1	CSARDHWEVDEQFF
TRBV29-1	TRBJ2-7	CSVRPSMMFYEQYF
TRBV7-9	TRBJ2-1	CASSLGGGTKQFF
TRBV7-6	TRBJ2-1	CASSLAYGGDYNEQFF
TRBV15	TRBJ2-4	CATSRATGNIQYF